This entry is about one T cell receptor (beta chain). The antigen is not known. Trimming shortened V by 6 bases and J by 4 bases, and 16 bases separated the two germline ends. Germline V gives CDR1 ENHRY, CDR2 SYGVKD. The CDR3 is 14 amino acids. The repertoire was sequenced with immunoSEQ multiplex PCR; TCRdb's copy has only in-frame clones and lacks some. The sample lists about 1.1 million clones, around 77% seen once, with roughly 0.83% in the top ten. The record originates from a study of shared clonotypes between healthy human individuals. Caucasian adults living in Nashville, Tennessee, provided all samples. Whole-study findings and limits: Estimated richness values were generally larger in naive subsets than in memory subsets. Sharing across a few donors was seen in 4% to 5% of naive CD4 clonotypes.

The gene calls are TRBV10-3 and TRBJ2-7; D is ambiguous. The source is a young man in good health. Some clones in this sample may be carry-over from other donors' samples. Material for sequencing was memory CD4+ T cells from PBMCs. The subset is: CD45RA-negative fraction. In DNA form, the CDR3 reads TGTGCCATCAGATCAATAGTCCGAGGTTACGAGCAGTACTTC. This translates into CAIRSIVRGYEQYF.